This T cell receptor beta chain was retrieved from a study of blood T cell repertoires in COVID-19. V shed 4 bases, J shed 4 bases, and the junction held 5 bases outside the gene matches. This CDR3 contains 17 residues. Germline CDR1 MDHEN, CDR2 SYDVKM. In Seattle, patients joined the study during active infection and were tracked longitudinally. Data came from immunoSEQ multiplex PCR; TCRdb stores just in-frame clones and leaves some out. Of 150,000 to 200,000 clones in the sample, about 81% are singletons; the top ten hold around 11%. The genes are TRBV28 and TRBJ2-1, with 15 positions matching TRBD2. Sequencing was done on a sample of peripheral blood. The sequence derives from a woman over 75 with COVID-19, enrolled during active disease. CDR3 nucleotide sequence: TGTGCCAGCAGTTCCTTCGGGACTAGCGGGAGGTACAATGAGCAGTTCTTC. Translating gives CASSSFGTSGRYNEQFF.